These 20 T cell receptor beta chains originate from one sample sequenced in a study of shared clonotypes between healthy human individuals. Repertoires were generated with immunoSEQ multiplex PCR, while TCRdb's copy carries only in-frame clones and drops some. The table lists about 670,000 clones, 72% of them singletons, with approximately 2% in the top ten. The sequenced material came from memory CD4+ T cells sorted from blood. The subset here: CD45RA-negative fraction. The receptors originated from a woman in her twenties or thirties in good health.

The chain carries TRBV5-1 and TRBJ2-1; 7 positions agree with TRBD2. V shed 0 bases, J shed 12 bases, and the junction held 18 bases outside the gene matches. The length of the CDR3 is 17 residues. CDR1 is SGHRS and CDR2 is YFSETQ in the germline V gene. The CDR3 bases are TGCGCCAGCAGCTTGGCCCAAGGGGTCGTGGCTGGCGGGGGGCAGTTCTTC. Amino acid sequence: CASSLAQGVVAGGGQFF.

This chain connects TRBV7-2 to TRBJ1-5; TRBD1 is a possible D gene (6 bases). Germline V CDR1 and CDR2: SGHTA, FQGNSA. Between the trimmed V and J ends, which lost 3 bases and 4 bases, there was a span of 13 bases. This CDR3 spans 15 amino acids. The CDR3 region is CASSFGDTKNQPQHF. The CDR3 DNA reads TGTGCCAGCAGCTTTGGGGACACAAAAAATCAGCCCCAGCATTTT.

A remark on this clone: The same CDR3 arises from other DNA sequences in this sample as well. This chain connects TRBV11-2 to TRBJ2-7; no clear D. Trimming removed 5 bases from V and 0 bases from J, with 11 bases in between. CDR1 and CDR2 (germline): SGHAT, FQNNGV. CDR3 length equals 14 residues. In DNA, the CDR3 is TGTGCCAGCAGCCCTACCGGGTTCTCCTACGAGCAGTACTTC. Amino acid sequence: CASSPTGFSYEQYF.

V usage is TRBV25-1 and J usage is TRBJ2-2, with 7 bases aligning to TRBD1. Per germline, CDR1 MGHDK and CDR2 SYGVNS. J lost 6 bases, V lost 4 bases, and 14 bases had no gene match. The CDR3 extends over 17 amino acids. This chain's CDR3 is CASSAPPETGSAGELFF. CDR3 DNA sequence: TGTGCCAGCAGTGCCCCCCCGGAGACAGGGTCTGCCGGGGAGCTGTTTTTT.

CDR3 sequence (DNA): TGCGCCAGCAGCTTCTGGACAGGGGTTAGTAGCGATGAGCAGTTCTTC. Translation gives CASSFWTGVSSDEQFF. The V and J genes are TRBV5-1 and TRBJ2-1; 9 bases are shared with TRBD1. V lost 2 bases to trimming and J lost 8 bases; unmatched junction nucleotides: 11. Germline values: CDR1 SGHRS, CDR2 YFSETQ. This CDR3 is built from 16 residues.

This rearrangement joins TRBV5-1 to TRBJ2-3; either TRBD1 or TRBD2 may supply D (5 bases each). Germline CDR1 is SGHRS and CDR2 is YFSETQ. This CDR3 is built from 15 residues. V lost 4 bases and J lost 1, with 13 bases in between. This chain's CDR3 is CASSLWGSGTDTQYF. For the CDR3, the DNA is TGCGCCAGCAGCCTCTGGGGGAGCGGCACAGATACGCAGTATTTT.

The chain has TRBV28 and TRBJ2-5, with 11 bases identical to TRBD2. Trimming at V came to 7 bases and at J to 5 bases, leaving 15 bases not matched to a gene. The CDR3 loop spans 17 amino acids. Germline V gene sequence: CDR1 MDHEN, CDR2 SYDVKM. The CDR3 region is CASNRGLAGASGETQYF. The CDR3 nucleotides are TGTGCCAGCAACCGAGGACTAGCGGGCGCCTCCGGGGAGACCCAGTACTTC. Variable domain in full (rest from reference TRBV28 and TRBJ2-5): DVKVTQSSRYLVKRTGEKVFLECVQDMDHENMFWYRQDPGLGLRLIYFSYDVKMKEKGDIPEGYSVSREKKERFSLILESASTNQTSMYLCASNRGLAGASGETQYFGPGTRLLVL.

The V gene is TRBV7-3, the J gene TRBJ2-1; the D call may be TRBD1 or TRBD2 (5 bases each). Germline V gene data show CDR1 as SGHTA and CDR2 as FQGTGA. Trimming shortened V by 1 base and J by 9 bases, and 13 bases separated the two germline ends. The length of the CDR3 is 14 residues. The CDR3 is CASSLRGSQGEQFF. CDR3 DNA: TGTGCCAGCAGCTTAAGAGGGAGTCAGGGTGAGCAGTTCTTC.

A note on this clone: A read error is likely here: a far larger clone is one base away. This chain uses TRBV7-7 with TRBJ2-1; 10 bases line up with TRBD2. Trimming cost V 5 bases and J 7 bases; bases outside gene matches: 2. The V gene's germline CDR1 is SSHAT and CDR2 FNYEAQ (reference sequence). The CDR3 has 13 residues. The CDR3 DNA reads TGTGCCAGCAGCGCGGGACTAGCGAATGAGCAGTTCTTC. Its translation: CASSAGLANEQFF.

The V and J genes are TRBV7-6 and TRBJ1-1; D remains unclear. Trimming shortened V by 5 bases and J by 1 base, and 11 bases separated the two germline ends. There are 14 residues in the CDR3. The germline V gene encodes CDR1 SGHVS and CDR2 FNYEAQ. CDR3 sequence reads: CASSLIDWNTEAFF. In DNA form, the CDR3 reads TGTGCCAGCAGCCTCATCGACTGGAACACTGAAGCTTTCTTT.

This clone was found a few times. This sequence joins TRBV27 and TRBJ1-5; unclear D gene. The V and J ends lost 2 bases and 2 bases respectively, with 16 bases between them. CDR1 MNHEY and CDR2 SMNVEV come from the germline V gene (reference sequence). This CDR3 region has 17 residues. CDR3 sequence (DNA): TGTGCCAGCAGTTTACGGCCGCAAAATATCGGCAATCAGCCCCAGCATTTT. Amino acids: CASSLRPQNIGNQPQHF.

This clone was seen just once. The chain links TRBV5-4 to TRBJ2-2; no reliable D call. Germline CDR1 and CDR2: SGHNT and YYREEE (reference sequence). The length of the CDR3 is 12 residues. Trimming left V 4 bases short and J 7 bases short, with 8 bases between. The CDR3 bases are TGTGCCAGCAGCCCGCAGCTCGGGGAGCTGTTTTTT. This sequence encodes CASSPQLGELFF.

This chain connects TRBV5-1 to TRBJ2-3, with a tentative D call TRBD2 (5 bases). Germline V gives CDR1 SGHRS, CDR2 YFSETQ. V was trimmed by 2 bases and J by 2 bases, leaving 12 bases between them. The CDR3 runs to 15 residues. CDR3 amino acids: CASSFGVGNTDTQYF. The DNA of the CDR3 is TGCGCCAGCAGCTTCGGGGTCGGGAACACAGATACGCAGTATTTT.

The rearrangement uses TRBV11-2 and TRBJ1-2; maybe TRBD1 (6 bases). Germline CDR1 is SGHAT and CDR2 is FQNNGV. This CDR3 contains 15 residues. Trimming left V 4 bases short and J 1 base short, with 13 bases between. The CDR3 region is CASSSNRAGNYGYTF. The CDR3 nucleotides read TGTGCCAGCAGCTCCAACAGGGCCGGTAACTATGGCTACACCTTC.

The chain links TRBV6-1 to TRBJ2-1, with unresolved D. This CDR3 comprises 14 residues. Trimming stripped 2 bases from V and 5 bases from J, with 10 bases between. Looked up from germline, CDR1 is MNHNS and CDR2 is SASEGT. CDR3 DNA: TGTGCCAGCAGTGAAAAGGGCTTGGACAATGAGCAGTTCTTC. It encodes CASSEKGLDNEQFF.

This clone was recorded at least ten times. V usage is TRBV5-4 and J usage is TRBJ1-3, with a weak D call TRBD1 (5 bases). Germline V gene lookup returns CDR1 SGHNT and CDR2 YYREEE (reference sequence). V dropped 2 bases and J dropped 4 bases, with 16 bases sitting between them. The length of the CDR3 is 16 residues. This chain's CDR3 is CASSFMGGVMGNTIYF. DNA of the CDR3: TGTGCCAGCAGCTTTATGGGAGGGGTAATGGGAAACACCATATATTTT. Full variable domain (missing parts from reference TRBV5-4 and TRBJ1-3): ETGVTQSPTHLIKTRGQQVTLRCSSQSGHNTVSWYQQALGQGPQFIFQYYREEENGRGNFPPRFSGLQFPNYSSELNVNALELDDSALYLCASSFMGGVMGNTIYFGEGSWLTVV.

V usage is TRBV7-3 and J usage is TRBJ2-7; D not certain. V was shortened by 5 bases and J by 5 bases, with 10 bases between the two germline ends. The CDR3 runs to 12 residues. Germline values: CDR1 SGHTA, CDR2 FQGTGA. The CDR3: CASSLLTHEQYF. The DNA for the CDR3 is TGTGCCAGCAGCCTCCTCACCCACGAGCAGTACTTC.

The rearrangement links TRBV27 to TRBJ1-1; D is undetermined. The CDR3 has 15 residues. V gave up 6 bases and J gave up 4 bases, with 18 bases separating them. Looked up from germline, CDR1 is MNHEY and CDR2 is SMNVEV (reference sequence). The CDR3 spells CASSPAAVRVTEAFF. In DNA form, the CDR3 reads TGTGCCAGCAGCCCCGCGGCTGTCCGGGTCACTGAAGCTTTCTTT.

This clone was detected only a few times. The genes are TRBV2 and TRBJ2-3, with D hard to call. The CDR3 length is 12 residues. Germline CDR1 is SNHLY and CDR2 is FYNNEI. V lost 5 bases to trimming and J lost 6 bases, with 9 bases between them. CDR3 nucleotide sequence: TGTGCCAGCAGTCGTGGAGCGGATACGCAGTATTTT. It yields the protein CASSRGADTQYF.

The chain links TRBV7-8 to TRBJ2-7; 11 bases are a match to TRBD2. The CDR3 has 15 amino acids. Germline V gene data show CDR1 as SGHVS and CDR2 as FQNEAQ. The V segment lost 1 base and the J segment 3 bases; nucleotides outside the gene matches: 2. CDR3 sequence: CASSLGGTSGYEQYF. CDR3 bases: TGTGCCAGCAGCTTAGGGGGGACTAGCGGCTACGAGCAGTACTTC.